This is a list of T cell receptor beta chains from one sample in a study of identical twins. MiXCR was run by TCRdb on the 5' RACE reads, yielding one entry per CDR3 protein. The sample includes about 530,000 distinct CDR3 sequences, about a fifth of them seen just once. The same sample was also studied in work on yellow fever vaccine responses in identical twins.

Sequencing used CD4+ T cells sorted from blood. All receptors derive from a woman aged 18 to 35 in good health. The CDR3 runs from the conserved cysteine through the conserved F or W. The order of the fields is V gene, D gene, J gene, clone size, CDR3 DNA, CDR3 protein. A D gene is named only where the DNA matches it firmly. For some rows the clone size is stated as once, few or many, or as a class when expanded; others skip it.

TRBV5-1	-	TRBJ2-1	-	TGCGCCAGCAGCGCCGATCTAGGAAGGGGGCAGTTCTTC	CASSADLGRGQFF
TRBV12-3/TRBV12-4	TRBD2	TRBJ2-7	-	TGTGCCAGCAGGGCAGGGACTAGCGGATACTACGAGCAGTACTTC	CASRAGTSGYYEQYF
TRBV18	-	TRBJ2-3	-	TGTGCCAGCTCACAATTGACTAGTAGGACAGATACGCAGTATTTT	CASSQLTSRTDTQYF
TRBV28	-	TRBJ2-1	-	TGTGCCAGCAGTTCCAGGGTCTACAATGAGCAGTTCTTC	CASSSRVYNEQFF
TRBV7-2	-	TRBJ2-3	few	TGTGCCAGCAGCTTGGGACCCCACCTCGGAGGTACGCAGTATTTT	CASSLGPHLGGTQYF
TRBV6-4	TRBD2	TRBJ2-2	-	TGTGCCAGCATGGGAGGGATCGACACCGGGGAGCTGTTTTTT	CASMGGIDTGELFF
TRBV20-1	-	TRBJ2-1	-	TGCAGTGCTAGGATATTCGACAGAGCCTCCTACAATGAGCAGTTCTTC	CSARIFDRASYNEQFF
TRBV12-3/TRBV12-4	TRBD1	TRBJ2-1	-	TGTGCCAGCAGGGCGGGACAGGGGATGAACAATGAGCAGTTCTTC	CASRAGQGMNNEQFF
TRBV5-1	TRBD2	TRBJ2-1	-	TGCGCCAGCAGCTTAAGGACTAGCGGAAATGAGCAGTTCTTC	CASSLRTSGNEQFF
TRBV9	TRBD1	TRBJ1-1	-	TGTGCCAGCAGCATCGGACAGGCGAACACTGAAGCTTTCTTT	CASSIGQANTEAFF
TRBV29-1	TRBD2	TRBJ2-3	-	TGCAGCGTTGATAGCGGGAGCCTACACGATACGCAGTATTTT	CSVDSGSLHDTQYF
TRBV6-1	-	TRBJ1-6	-	TGTGCCAGCAGTGTTGACATCTTCTCGCCCCTCCACTTT	CASSVDIFSPLHF
TRBV29-1	TRBD1	TRBJ2-2	-	TGCAGCGTTGAAGAGGGGACAGGTCGGACCGGGGAGCTGTTTTTT	CSVEEGTGRTGELFF
TRBV10-3	TRBD1	TRBJ2-7	-	TGTGCCATCAGCGTCGGACAGGGTGGGTACGAGCAGTACTTC	CAISVGQGGYEQYF
TRBV5-1	-	TRBJ2-7	many	TGCGCCAGCAGCTTGTTGGACAGATACTACGAGCAGTACTTC	CASSLLDRYYEQYF
TRBV7-2	TRBD2	TRBJ2-1	-	TGTGCCAGCAGCGACCGGACTAGCGGGGCCTACAATGAGCAGTTCTTC	CASSDRTSGAYNEQFF
TRBV6-1	TRBD1	TRBJ2-2	-	TGTGCCAGCAGACAAAGACAGGGGGGGCACACCGGGGAGCTGTTTTTT	CASRQRQGGHTGELFF
TRBV12-3/TRBV12-4	-	TRBJ1-2	few	TGTGCCAGCAGTTCAACGCGAGGGGGCTACACCTTC	CASSSTRGGYTF
TRBV7-9	TRBD1	TRBJ2-1	-	TGTGCCAGCAGCCGGGGACAGAGCTATGAGCAGTTCTTC	CASSRGQSYEQFF
TRBV5-1	TRBD2	TRBJ2-7	few	TGCGCCAGCAACGAATATCCGGGACTAGCGGGCACCTACGAGCAGTACTTC	CASNEYPGLAGTYEQYF
TRBV28	-	TRBJ1-1	many	TGTGCCAGCAGTTTATGGCAGGTGAACACTGAAGCTTTCTTT	CASSLWQVNTEAFF
TRBV20-1	-	TRBJ2-3	-	TGCAGTGCTAGTGGGGGGTTTGAGTTGTCAGATACGCAGTATTTT	CSASGGFELSDTQYF
TRBV2	-	TRBJ2-3	few	TGTGCCAGCAGTGTCTCGCGGACCCCTAGCACAGATACGCAGTATTTT	CASSVSRTPSTDTQYF
TRBV7-9	-	TRBJ1-2	many	TGTGCCAGCAGCAAATGGGACAAATCTAACTATGGCTACACCTTC	CASSKWDKSNYGYTF
TRBV10-1	-	TRBJ2-5	-	TGCGCCAGCAGCGAGGGAGCCCGAGGGGAGACCCAGTACTTC	CASSEGARGETQYF
TRBV7-8	-	TRBJ2-5	-	TGTGCCAGCAGCTTAGAAAGATTGGGGGGCCCAACCCAGTACTTC	CASSLERLGGPTQYF
TRBV24-1	-	TRBJ2-1	-	TGTGCCACCAGTGATACCCCGGGGGGCTCCTCCTACAATGAGCAGTTCTTC	CATSDTPGGSSYNEQFF
TRBV29-1	TRBD1	TRBJ2-3	few	TGCAGCGGGACCGGGACAGGGGGGCCAAGCACAGATACGCAGTATTTT	CSGTGTGGPSTDTQYF